This T cell receptor beta chain was captured by sequencing in a study of T cells in Graves' hyperthyroidism and ophthalmopathy (dated by TCRdb to about 2019). Concerning the study at large: Peripheral blood was collected at initial diagnosis, before any treatment. To identify distinguishing TCR V-J signatures, a discovery cohort of about 100 patients was used, comprising 43 with Graves' ophthalmopathy and 57 with stable Graves' hyperthyroidism. Prospective prediction of ophthalmopathy was tested in an independent validation cohort of approximately 19 hyperthyroidism patients and 17 patients who later progressed to ophthalmopathy. The 95 to 100 discovery patients were randomly split 7:3 into training and test sets. The study also compared thyroid tissue and blood T-cell repertoires from roughly six Graves' hyperthyroidism patients. Once sampling was done, hyperthyroidism patients were given methimazole at a starting dose of 30 mg daily, whereas ophthalmopathy patients were given high-dose intravenous methylprednisolone. According to the paper, TCR Vbeta CDR3 sequencing was carried out on over 130 peripheral blood samples, which came from fewer than 50 ophthalmopathy, 80 or so hyperthyroidism and some 17 progressor patients. Summary of the overall study and its limitations: Blood samples also contained most of the expanded thyroid clonotypes (frequency above 0.001), which suggests that blood repertoires may reflect thyroid immune responses. In validation, the model predicted progression to ophthalmopathy a median of approximately 6.6 months before onset, with over 55% sensitivity and 72.22% specificity. A 13 V-J signature model separated ophthalmopathy from stable hyperthyroidism, with approximately 87% sensitivity and roughly 81% specificity in cross-validation and 80%/75% in testing. No statistical method was used to set the sample size in advance, and investigators knew the group allocation.

Stable Graves' hyperthyroidism was defined as the absence of progression to ophthalmopathy over 18 months of follow-up. Hyperthyroidism patients were aged 18 to 65 years and newly diagnosed, with disease duration of less than 2 months. Any patient with an uncontrolled infection, another autoimmune disease, pregnancy or lactation was excluded. Diagnoses were based on clinical symptoms, serum thyroxine and TRAb, thyroid ultrasound and orbital computed tomography. PBMCs were isolated from more than 9 ml of fresh peripheral blood by Ficoll-Paque density gradient centrifugation. Total RNA was extracted using Trizol reagent, and RNA quality was assessed on an Agilent 2100 Bioanalyzer. TCR beta CDR3 regions were amplified from RNA transcripts. A first-round RT-PCR of the TCR CDR3 used the HTBI primer set with the Qiagen OneStep RT-PCR kit. A second multiplex PCR round built the libraries, followed by size selection and purification. Sequencing of the libraries was done on an Illumina HiSeq2000 using paired-end 100 bp reads. Per the original workflow: SOAPnuke was used to process the raw data, with reads discarded if the reads contained adapters or uncalled bases, had a mean Phred below 15, or lacked an exact constant-primer or identifier match. COPE v1.2.5 was used to merge the high-quality paired reads, and each unique nucleotide sequence was defined as a clonotype. MiTCR v1.1 was used to align clonotypes to the IMGT TRBV, TRBD and TRBJ reference segments. The analysis included only V-J combinations with a frequency above 0.0001, which together covered about 99% of the repertoires. A TCS score was defined as the ratio between F50 (clonal expansion) and ExV (chaos), using BLOSUM62-based TCRdist between CDR3 peptides within each V-J. Welch's t-statistics and random forest reduced fewer than 550 V-J features to some 14, which were used in a naive Bayes classifier (R e1071). The raw public reads went through TCRdb reprocessing: fastp at Q25, MiXCR clone calling, in-frame beta chains kept. Rows are unified per CDR3 protein, each entry keeping the most common DNA and genes. In this record, the V and J calls reflect TCRdb's handling and not the investigators' own analysis. For this sample there are about 300,000 distinct CDR3 sequences; roughly an eighth appear just once. The top ten clonotypes cover approximately 7.9% of the sample.

This clonotype was seen a few times. The antigen this receptor binds is unknown. No base quality values were provided; no much bigger clone lies one nucleotide off. V and J lose 1 base and 9 bases, and a span of 7 bases separates them. There are 12 amino acids in the CDR3, from cysteine to phenylalanine inclusive. Solely the CDR3 DNA is kept, with 36 bases framed from the first base. From the germline V gene, CDR1 is SGHVS and CDR2 is FQNEAQ. This TCR was sampled from a woman in her 40s with Graves' hyperthyroidism. The rearrangement joined TRBV7-8 to TRBJ2-1, with the D gene not clear enough to name. The sequencing sample was made of blood. The nucleotide sequence reads TGTGCCAGCAGCTTAGGGCGAGTTGAGCAGTTCTTC. This sequence encodes CASSLGRVEQFF. The entire variable domain, with the stretches around the CDR3 drawn from the reference TRBV7-8 and TRBJ2-1 proteins, is GAGVSQSPRYKVAKRGQDVALRCDPISGHVSLFWYQQALGQGPEFLTYFQNEAQLDKSGLPSDRFFAERPEGSVSTLKIQRTQQEDSAVYLCASSLGRVEQFFGPGTRLTVL.